The next 23 T cell receptor beta chains were all read from a single sample in a study of identical twins. TCRdb re-analysed the 5' RACE reads in MiXCR, keeping a single row per CDR3 protein. The sample consists of around 340,000 distinct CDR3 sequences, 9% to 15% of them appearing once. This sample also appeared in a second study, on yellow fever vaccine responses in identical twins.

What was sequenced was CD8+ T cells sorted from blood. These receptors all stem from a woman between 18 and 30 years old in good health.

This clonotype was found a few times. CDR3 sequence (DNA): TGCGCCAGCAGCCAAGGGCTTTCGGGGAGCTCTGGAAACACCATATATTTT. Translation: CASSQGLSGSSGNTIYF. This chain uses TRBV4-1 with TRBJ1-3; D uncertain. V was clipped by 1 base and J by 0 bases, with 13 bases between them. Germline CDR1 MGHRA, CDR2 YSYEKL. This CDR3 contains 17 residues.

This clonotype was seen a handful of times. This sequence joins TRBV24-1 and TRBJ1-2; 9 bases map to TRBD1. Unmatched junction bases numbered 10, after V lost 9 bases and J lost 6 bases. This CDR3 has 14 residues. From germline, CDR1 is KGHDR and CDR2 SFDVKD. In DNA form, the CDR3 reads TGTGCCACCGAACCGACAGGGGGACATGATGGCTACACCTTC. Amino acid sequence: CATEPTGGHDGYTF.

In this sample, this clonotype turned up many times. The chain couples TRBV11-2 to TRBJ1-1, with D unclear. This CDR3 region has 13 residues. Germline values: CDR1 SGHAT, CDR2 FQNNGV. Trimming cost V 2 bases and J 2 bases, with 6 bases left between them. CDR3 sequence reads: CASSLTANTEAFF. CDR3 coding DNA: TGTGCCAGCAGCTTAACGGCAAACACTGAAGCTTTCTTT.

Comments on this clonotype: The junction and the germline gene differ at one end; a read error may be behind it. The J gene is TRBJ2-2, the V gene TRBV6-1, with 9 bases fitting TRBD1. Germline CDR1 is MNHNS and CDR2 is SASEGT. The CDR3 runs 16 residues. CDR3 loop: CANSEGGQGITGELFF. The CDR3 DNA sequence: TGTGCCAACAGTGAAGGGGGACAGGGAATAACCGGGGAGCTGTTTTTT.

This clonotype was seen a few times. CDR3 nucleotides: TGTGCCAGCAGACGGACTAGCGGGAGGAGGAGCACAGATACGCAGTATTTT. Amino acid sequence: CASRRTSGRRSTDTQYF. The rearrangement uses TRBV2 and TRBJ2-3; TRBD2 matches 14 bases. V lost 6 bases, J lost 0 bases, and 5 bases stayed unmatched. The CDR3 extends over 17 amino acids. CDR1 is SNHLY, CDR2 FYNNEI, per germline. The full variable domain, with the rest looked up from reference TRBV2 and TRBJ2-3, is EPEVTQTPSHQVTQMGQEVILRCVPISNHLYFYWYRQILGQKVEFLVSFYNNEISEKSEIFDDQFSVERPDGSNFTLKIRSTKLEDSAMYFCASRRTSGRRSTDTQYFGPGTRLTVL.

The chain uses TRBV11-2 and TRBJ2-4, with 8 bases matching TRBD1. Trimming took 6 bases from V and 3 from J; bases not matched to a gene: 19. Germline CDR1 SGHAT, CDR2 FQNNGV. This CDR3 has 19 residues. The CDR3 protein is CASRPEWQGASLDKNIQYF. In DNA, the CDR3 is TGTGCCAGCAGACCCGAATGGCAGGGGGCGAGTTTGGACAAAAACATTCAGTACTTC.

This clonotype was seen a few times. The rearrangement joins TRBV6-6 to TRBJ2-7; TRBD2 is a possible D gene (5 bases). The CDR3 is 13 residues long. Trimming left V 7 bases short and J 1 base short, with 11 bases between. The germline CDR1 and CDR2 sequences are MNHNY and SVGAGI (reference sequence). The CDR3 bases are TGTGCCAGCACCAGCGGCGCATCCTACGAGCAGTACTTC. Translation: CASTSGASYEQYF.

In its sample, this clonotype was seen a few times. The chain joins TRBV24-1 to TRBJ2-1, with 12 bases matching TRBD2. The CDR3 has 18 residues. Unmatched junction bases numbered 20, after V lost 12 bases and J lost 6 bases. CDR1 is KGHDR and CDR2 is SFDVKD in the germline V gene. The CDR3 here is CAAGGTSGRPLQLNEQFF. For the CDR3, the DNA is TGTGCCGCAGGGGGTACTAGCGGGAGGCCGCTCCAACTCAATGAGCAGTTCTTC.

The V call is TRBV24-1, the J call TRBJ2-7; 8 bases align to TRBD1. This CDR3 spans 13 amino acids. V lost 9 bases, J lost 6 bases, and 9 bases stayed unmatched. Germline loops: CDR1 KGHDR, CDR2 SFDVKD. The CDR3 is CATGDRGGGEQYF. DNA of the CDR3: TGTGCCACCGGAGACAGGGGCGGAGGCGAGCAGTACTTC.

V is TRBV28 and J is TRBJ1-6, with D unclear. V was clipped by 7 bases and J by 13 bases, with 11 bases between them. CDR1 MDHEN and CDR2 SYDVKM come from the germline V gene. CDR3 length: 11 amino acids. The CDR3 loop is CASTIGGPLHF. The CDR3 DNA reads as TGTGCCAGCACCATCGGCGGTCCCCTCCACTTT.

This clonotype was recorded at least ten times. The V and J genes are TRBV4-1 and TRBJ2-2, with no clear D. This CDR3 spans 14 amino acids. V lost 0 bases, J lost 4 bases, and 6 bases lay in between. Germline-derived CDR1 and CDR2 are MGHRA and YSYEKL. DNA of the CDR3: TGCGCCAGCAGCCAAGATCCAGTCACCGGGGAGCTGTTTTTT. Translating gives CASSQDPVTGELFF.

The rearrangement uses TRBV14 and TRBJ2-1, with TRBD1 matching over 7 bases. From germline, CDR1 is SGHDN and CDR2 FVKESK. Trimming removed 5 bases from V and 5 bases from J; junction bases left unmatched: 3. The CDR3 extends over 13 amino acids. The CDR3 region is CASSDDRDNEQFF. CDR3 in DNA: TGTGCCAGCAGCGATGACAGGGACAATGAGCAGTTCTTC.

The V and J genes are TRBV7-8 and TRBJ2-2, with 14 bases aligning to TRBD2. Germline assignment: CDR1 SGHVS and CDR2 FQNEAQ. The J segment lost 5 bases and the V segment lost 4 bases, leaving 9 bases of the junction unmatched. The CDR3 totals 18 residues. CDR3 coding DNA: TGTGCCAGCAGCTACCCCGGGACTAGCGGGGGCCTAACCGGGGAGCTGTTTTTT. Encoded protein: CASSYPGTSGGLTGELFF.

The chain combines TRBV9 with TRBJ2-1, with 9 nucleotides matching TRBD2. The CDR3 length is 15 residues. From germline, CDR1 is SGDLS and CDR2 YYNGEE. J lost 2 bases, V lost 3 bases, and 3 bases had no gene match. The CDR3 DNA follows: TGTGCCAGCAGCGCCAGCGGGGGGCCCTACAATGAGCAGTTCTTC. Protein product: CASSASGGPYNEQFF. Based on the CDR3 plus reference TRBV9 and TRBJ2-1, the full variable domain is DSGVTQTPKHLITATGQRVTLRCSPRSGDLSVYWYQQSLDQGLQFLIQYYNGEERAKGNILERFSAQQFPDLHSELNLSSLELGDSALYFCASSASGGPYNEQFFGPGTRLTVL.

This rearrangement joins TRBV10-1 to TRBJ2-1; 9 bases are a match to TRBD2. V shed 4 bases and J 8 bases; nucleotides not matched to a gene: 18. The CDR3 loop spans 18 amino acids. Per germline, CDR1 WNHNN and CDR2 SYGVQD (reference sequence). This chain's CDR3 is CASSGIGSGRFPRDEQFF. The CDR3 DNA is TGCGCCAGCAGTGGAATTGGAAGCGGGAGGTTCCCCAGGGATGAGCAGTTCTTC.

There are a few counts of this clonotype. The genes are TRBV6-5 and TRBJ2-3; D perhaps matches TRBD2 (6 bases). The CDR3 covers 17 residues. Trimming removed 0 bases from V and 4 bases from J, with 17 bases in between. The germline gives CDR1 MNHEY, CDR2 SVGAGI. CDR3 sequence (DNA): TGTGCCAGCAGTTACTCTCCTCCTGGGGGGTCCGCAGATACGCAGTATTTT. This translates into CASSYSPPGGSADTQYF.

This clonotype was seen ten or more times. This chain links TRBV7-2 with TRBJ2-2, with D uncertain. Trimming left V 1 base short and J 1 base short, with 7 bases between. The CDR3 spans 15 residues. Germline V lookup: CDR1 SGHTA, CDR2 FQGNSA. This CDR3 is CASSLVSGNTGELFF. Here the CDR3 DNA reads TGTGCCAGCAGCTTAGTATCGGGGAACACCGGGGAGCTGTTTTTT.

The chain uses TRBV29-1 and TRBJ1-4; tentative D call: TRBD1 (5 bases). CDR3 length: 11 residues. The germline gives CDR1 SQVTM, CDR2 ANQGSEA. V lost 1 base and J 14 bases, leaving 11 bases between the germline ends. CDR3: CSVEAPQGLFF. Written as DNA, the CDR3 is TGCAGCGTTGAAGCCCCGCAGGGCCTGTTTTTT.

This clonotype was observed a few times. This chain links TRBV27 with TRBJ2-2; no definite D call. There are 14 residues in the CDR3. CDR1 is MNHEY and CDR2 is SMNVEV in the germline V gene (reference sequence). V shed 5 bases and J shed 4 bases, with 11 bases lying between them. This chain's CDR3 is CASSPGLLTGELFF. CDR3 DNA: TGTGCCAGCAGTCCGGGTCTACTCACCGGGGAGCTGTTTTTT.

The V gene is TRBV29-1, the J gene TRBJ2-2; D uncertain. The CDR3 totals 14 residues. Per the germline V gene, CDR1 is SQVTM and CDR2 is ANQGSEA. V shed 3 bases and J shed 4 bases, with 12 bases lying between them. The CDR3 reads CSVDGDKPTGELFF. The DNA for the CDR3 is TGCAGCGTTGACGGTGACAAACCCACCGGGGAGCTGTTTTTT.

The table lists this clonotype with a few counts. J is TRBJ2-1 and V is TRBV14; D not certain. The V end was cut by 4 bases, the J end by 8 bases, with 15 bases between. The germline V gene encodes CDR1 SGHDN and CDR2 FVKESK. This CDR3 is built from 14 residues. The CDR3 is CASSPRTTLDEQFF. The CDR3 DNA reads TGTGCCAGCAGCCCCCGGACGACCCTCGATGAGCAGTTCTTC.

This rearrangement joins TRBV27 to TRBJ1-6, with a possible D match to TRBD1 (6 bases). Germline CDR1 reads MNHEY; CDR2 reads SMNVEV (reference sequence). The CDR3 loop spans 13 amino acids. The germline V and J ends were trimmed by 3 bases and 7 bases, with 7 bases remaining between them. This chain's CDR3 is CASSFRGNSPLHF. The DNA for the CDR3 is TGTGCCAGCAGTTTCAGGGGAAATTCACCCCTCCACTTT.

This clonotype was seen a few times. The chain combines TRBV5-6 with TRBJ2-2; 12 bases agree with TRBD1. Germline-derived CDR1 and CDR2 are SGHDT and YYEEEE. There are 16 residues in the CDR3. The ends lost 4 bases at V and 7 bases at J; junction bases unmatched: 8. The CDR3 bases are TGTGCCAGCAGCCGTACCGGGACAGGGGGCTTCGGGGAGCTGTTTTTT. Protein: CASSRTGTGGFGELFF.